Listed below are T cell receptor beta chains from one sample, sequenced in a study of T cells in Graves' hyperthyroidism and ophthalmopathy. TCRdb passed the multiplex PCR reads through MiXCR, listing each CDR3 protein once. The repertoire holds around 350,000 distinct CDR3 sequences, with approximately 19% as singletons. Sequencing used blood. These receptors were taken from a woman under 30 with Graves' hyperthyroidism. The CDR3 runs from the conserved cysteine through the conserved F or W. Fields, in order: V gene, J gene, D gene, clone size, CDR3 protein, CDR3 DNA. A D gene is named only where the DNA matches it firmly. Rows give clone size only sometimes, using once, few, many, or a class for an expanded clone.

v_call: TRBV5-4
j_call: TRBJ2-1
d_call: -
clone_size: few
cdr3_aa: CASSLGLGYNEQFF
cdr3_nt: TGTGCCAGCAGCTTGGGACTAGGCTACAATGAGCAGTTCTTC

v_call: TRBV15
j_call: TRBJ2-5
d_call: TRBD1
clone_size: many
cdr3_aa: CATSRVSDRDREETQYF
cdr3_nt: TGTGCCACCAGCAGAGTTAGCGACCGGGACAGGGAAGAGACCCAGTACTTC

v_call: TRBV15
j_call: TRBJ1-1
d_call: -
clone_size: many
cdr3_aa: CATSRDRGAGYTEAFF
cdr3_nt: TGTGCCACCAGCAGAGATAGGGGGGCGGGTTACACTGAAGCTTTCTTT

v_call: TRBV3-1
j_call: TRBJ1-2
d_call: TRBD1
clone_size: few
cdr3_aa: CASSSLPGQGNHGYTF
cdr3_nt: TGTGCCAGCAGCTCACTTCCGGGACAGGGGAACCATGGCTACACCTTC

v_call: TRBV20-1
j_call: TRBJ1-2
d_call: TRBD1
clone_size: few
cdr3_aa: CSARDPEQGDLYGYTF
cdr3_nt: TGCAGTGCTAGAGACCCAGAACAGGGGGATCTGTATGGCTACACCTTC

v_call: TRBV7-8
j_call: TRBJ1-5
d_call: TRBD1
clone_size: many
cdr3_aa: CASTPQGERSNQPQHF
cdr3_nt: TGTGCCAGCACCCCACAGGGGGAGCGAAGCAATCAGCCCCAGCATTTT

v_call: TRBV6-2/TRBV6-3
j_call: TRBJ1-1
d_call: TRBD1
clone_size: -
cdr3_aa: CATSTTGVDTEAFF
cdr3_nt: TGTGCCACCTCAACGACAGGGGTGGACACTGAAGCTTTCTTT

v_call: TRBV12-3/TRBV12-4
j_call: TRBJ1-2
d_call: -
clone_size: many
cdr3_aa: CASSSFPLSGGYTF
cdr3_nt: TGTGCCAGCAGTTCGTTTCCCCTATCCGGGGGCTACACCTTC

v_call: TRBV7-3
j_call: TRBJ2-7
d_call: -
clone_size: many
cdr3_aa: CASSLGQLGEQYF
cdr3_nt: TGTGCCAGCAGCTTAGGCCAGCTGGGGGAGCAGTACTTC

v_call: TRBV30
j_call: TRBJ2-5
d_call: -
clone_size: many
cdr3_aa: CAWSHPHRARETQYF
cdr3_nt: TGTGCCTGGAGTCACCCGCACAGGGCTCGGGAGACCCAGTACTTC

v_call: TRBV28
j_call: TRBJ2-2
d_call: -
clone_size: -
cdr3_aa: CASINSGSGELFF
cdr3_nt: TGTGCCAGCATCAATTCGGGGTCCGGGGAGCTGTTTTTT

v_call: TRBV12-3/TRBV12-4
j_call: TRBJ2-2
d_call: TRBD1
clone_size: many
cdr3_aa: CASGRQGATGELFF
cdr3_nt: TGTGCCAGCGGAAGACAGGGGGCGACCGGGGAGCTGTTTTTT

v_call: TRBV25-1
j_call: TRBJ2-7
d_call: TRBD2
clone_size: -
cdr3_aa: CASSDSTSFASYEQYF
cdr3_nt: TGTGCCAGCAGTGATTCGACTAGCTTCGCTTCCTACGAGCAGTACTTC

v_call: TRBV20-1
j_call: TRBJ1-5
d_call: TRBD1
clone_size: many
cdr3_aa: CSANRGWGRADQPQHF
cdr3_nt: TGCAGTGCCAACAGGGGTTGGGGACGAGCGGATCAGCCCCAGCATTTT

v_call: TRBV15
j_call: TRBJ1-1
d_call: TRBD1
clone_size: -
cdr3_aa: CATSRDGGWGQGDTEAFF
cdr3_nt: TGTGCCACCAGCAGAGATGGAGGGTGGGGACAGGGGGACACTGAAGCTTTCTTT

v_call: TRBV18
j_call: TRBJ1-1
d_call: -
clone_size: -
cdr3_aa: CASSPLRGLAEAFF
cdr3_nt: TGTGCCAGCTCACCACTCAGGGGACTCGCTGAAGCTTTCTTT

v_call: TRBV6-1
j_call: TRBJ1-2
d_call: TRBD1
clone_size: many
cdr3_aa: CASSPDRVSGYTF
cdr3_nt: TGTGCCAGCAGCCCGGACAGGGTATCTGGCTACACCTTC

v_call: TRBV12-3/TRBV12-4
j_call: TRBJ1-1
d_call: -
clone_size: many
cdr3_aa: CASSFRESAFF
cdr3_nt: TGTGCCAGCAGTTTCAGGGAGAGCGCTTTCTTT

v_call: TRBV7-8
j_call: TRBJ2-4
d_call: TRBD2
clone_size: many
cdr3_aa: CASSWEGIGVQYF
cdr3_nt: TGTGCCAGCAGCTGGGAGGGAATCGGGGTTCAGTACTTC

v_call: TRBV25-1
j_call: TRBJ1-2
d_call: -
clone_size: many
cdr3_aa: CASSESYEELYGYTF
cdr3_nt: TGTGCCAGCAGTGAATCGTACGAGGAACTTTATGGCTACACCTTC

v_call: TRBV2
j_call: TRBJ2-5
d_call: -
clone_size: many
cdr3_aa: CASSELIETQYF
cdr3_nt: TGTGCCAGCAGTGAGTTAATAGAGACCCAGTACTTC

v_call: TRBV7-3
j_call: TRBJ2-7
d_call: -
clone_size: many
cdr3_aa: CASSQRSSYEQYF
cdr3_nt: TGTGCCAGCAGCCAGCGGAGCTCCTACGAGCAGTACTTC

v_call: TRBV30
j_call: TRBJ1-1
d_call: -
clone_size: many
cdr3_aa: CAWSFGPAEAFF
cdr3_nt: TGTGCCTGGAGTTTCGGACCCGCGGAAGCTTTCTTT

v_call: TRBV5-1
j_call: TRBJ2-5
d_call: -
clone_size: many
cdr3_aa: CASSLGQQQETQYF
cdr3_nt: TGCGCCAGCAGCTTGGGACAGCAACAAGAGACCCAGTACTTC

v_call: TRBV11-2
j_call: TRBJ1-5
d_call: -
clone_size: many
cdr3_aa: CASSLGPGGPQHF
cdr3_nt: TGTGCCAGCAGCTTAGGTCCGGGGGGGCCCCAGCATTTT

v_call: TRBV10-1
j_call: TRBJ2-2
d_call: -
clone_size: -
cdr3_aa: CASSEGSSGELFF
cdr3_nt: TGCGCCAGCAGTGAGGGGAGCTCCGGGGAGCTGTTTTTT

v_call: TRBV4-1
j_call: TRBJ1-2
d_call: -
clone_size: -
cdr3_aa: CASSQDLDYGYTF
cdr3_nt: TGCGCCAGCAGCCAAGATTTGGACTATGGCTACACCTTC

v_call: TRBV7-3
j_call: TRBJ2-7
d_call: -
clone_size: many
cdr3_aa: CASSLGPSYEQYF
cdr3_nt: TGTGCCAGCAGCTTAGGACCTAGCTACGAGCAGTACTTC

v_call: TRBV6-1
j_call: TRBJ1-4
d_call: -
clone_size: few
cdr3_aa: CASTTTPGREKLFF
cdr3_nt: TGTGCCAGCACCACGACACCGGGCCGAGAAAAACTGTTTTTT

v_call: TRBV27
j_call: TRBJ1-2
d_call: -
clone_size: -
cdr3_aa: CASSPSVGGPYGYTF
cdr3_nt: TGTGCCAGCAGTCCCTCGGTTGGGGGACCCTATGGCTACACCTTC

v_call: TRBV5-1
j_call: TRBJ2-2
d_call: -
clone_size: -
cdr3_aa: CASKLSPNTGELFF
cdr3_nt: TGCGCCAGCAAGCTCAGCCCGAACACCGGGGAGCTGTTTTTT

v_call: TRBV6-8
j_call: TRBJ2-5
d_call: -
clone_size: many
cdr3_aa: CASSYSGSEIETQYF
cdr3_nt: TGTGCCAGCAGTTACTCGGGGTCCGAAATAGAGACCCAGTACTTC

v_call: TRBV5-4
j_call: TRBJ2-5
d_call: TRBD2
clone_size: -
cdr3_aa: CASSLGLAGGPYQETQYF
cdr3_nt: TGTGCCAGCAGCTTAGGCCTAGCGGGAGGACCGTACCAAGAGACCCAGTACTTC

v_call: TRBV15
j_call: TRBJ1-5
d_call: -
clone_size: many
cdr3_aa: CATSRDDRNQPQHF
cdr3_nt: TGTGCCACCAGCAGAGACGACAGGAATCAGCCCCAGCATTTT

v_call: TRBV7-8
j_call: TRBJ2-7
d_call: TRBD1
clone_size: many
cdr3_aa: CASSIRGTGKLGEQYF
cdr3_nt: TGTGCCAGCAGCATACGCGGGACAGGGAAGTTGGGCGAGCAGTACTTC

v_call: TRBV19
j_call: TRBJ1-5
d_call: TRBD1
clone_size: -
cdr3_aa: CASSTDRTYQPQHF
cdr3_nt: TGTGCCAGTAGTACGGACAGGACATATCAGCCCCAGCATTTT

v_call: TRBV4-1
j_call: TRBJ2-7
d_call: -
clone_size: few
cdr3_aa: CASSRSQYEQYF
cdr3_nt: TGCGCCAGCAGCCGCTCCCAATACGAGCAGTACTTC

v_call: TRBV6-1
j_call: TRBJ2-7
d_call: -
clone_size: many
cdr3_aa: CASSEWFRYEQYF
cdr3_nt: TGTGCCAGCAGTGAATGGTTCCGTTACGAGCAGTACTTC

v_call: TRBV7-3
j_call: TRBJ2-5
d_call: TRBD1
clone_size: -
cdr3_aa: CASSIQQGATQYF
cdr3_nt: TGTGCCAGCAGCATCCAACAGGGGGCAACCCAGTACTTC

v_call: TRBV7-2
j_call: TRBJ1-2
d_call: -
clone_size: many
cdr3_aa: CASSLALRDLKTGGYTF
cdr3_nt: TGTGCCAGCAGCTTAGCCCTTAGGGACTTAAAGACGGGCGGCTACACCTTC

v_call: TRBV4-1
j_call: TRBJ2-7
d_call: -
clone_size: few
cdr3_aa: CASTRERGQYEQYF
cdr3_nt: TGCGCCAGCACACGGGAGCGAGGTCAGTACGAGCAGTACTTC

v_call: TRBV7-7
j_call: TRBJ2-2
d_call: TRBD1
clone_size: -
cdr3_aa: CASSPPGQGSPGELFF
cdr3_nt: TGTGCTAGCAGCCCGCCCGGACAGGGGTCCCCCGGGGAGCTGTTTTTT

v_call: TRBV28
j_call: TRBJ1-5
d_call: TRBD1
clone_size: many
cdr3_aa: CASSFWATGGGQPQHF
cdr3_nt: TGTGCCAGCAGTTTTTGGGCAACAGGGGGAGGTCAGCCCCAGCATTTT

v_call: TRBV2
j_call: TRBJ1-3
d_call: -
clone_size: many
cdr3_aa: CASSPYGTFYAGNTIYF
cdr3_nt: TGTGCCAGCAGTCCCTACGGGACATTTTACGCAGGAAACACCATATATTTT

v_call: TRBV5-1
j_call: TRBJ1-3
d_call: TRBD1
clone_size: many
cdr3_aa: CASRPDRGSFSGNTIYF
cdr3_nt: TGCGCCAGCAGACCAGACAGGGGCTCCTTCTCTGGAAACACCATATATTTT

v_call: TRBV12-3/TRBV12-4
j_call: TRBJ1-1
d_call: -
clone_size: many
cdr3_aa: CASRIPRDTEAFF
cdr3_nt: TGTGCCAGCAGGATCCCTCGGGACACTGAAGCTTTCTTT

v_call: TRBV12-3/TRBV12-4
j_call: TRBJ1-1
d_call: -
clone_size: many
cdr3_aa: CASSFRAAEAFF
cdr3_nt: TGTGCCAGCAGTTTTAGGGCTGCTGAAGCTTTCTTT

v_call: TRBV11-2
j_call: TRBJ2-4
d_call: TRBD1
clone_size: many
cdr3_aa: CASSLDRGNIQYF
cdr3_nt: TGTGCCAGCAGTCTTGACAGGGGAAACATTCAGTACTTC

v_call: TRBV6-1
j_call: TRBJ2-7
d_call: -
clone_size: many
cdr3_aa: CASSKGRGLSYEQYF
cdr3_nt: TGTGCCAGCTCGAAGGGCAGGGGCCTGTCCTACGAGCAGTACTTC

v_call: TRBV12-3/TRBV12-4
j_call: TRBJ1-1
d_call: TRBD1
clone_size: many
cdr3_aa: CASSFYGRGKGNTEAFF
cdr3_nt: TGTGCCAGCAGTTTTTATGGCAGGGGGAAAGGAAACACTGAAGCTTTCTTT

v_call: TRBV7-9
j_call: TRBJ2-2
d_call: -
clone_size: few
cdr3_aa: CASSTIEGSTGELFF
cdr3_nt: TGTGCCAGCAGCACAATAGAGGGGAGCACCGGGGAGCTGTTTTTT

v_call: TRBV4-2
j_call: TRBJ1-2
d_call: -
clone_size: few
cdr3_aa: CASSQGSVNYGYTF
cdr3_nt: TGTGCCAGCAGCCAGGGCTCCGTGAACTATGGCTACACCTTC

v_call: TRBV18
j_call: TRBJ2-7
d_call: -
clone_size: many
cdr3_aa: CASSPGTTHEQYF
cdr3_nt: TGTGCCAGCTCACCGGGGACGACACACGAGCAGTACTTC